The 8 T cell receptor beta chains listed next were all sequenced from one sample in a study of OX40 agonist ivuxolimab in advanced cancers. The protocol was immunoSEQ multiplex PCR, while the TCRdb copy is restricted to in-frame clones and leaves out a portion. The sample has about 61,000 clones; 75% to 90% are singletons. The specimen was CD4+ or CD8+ T cells sorted from blood, collected in a trial of the OX40 agonist ivuxolimab. These receptors all stem from an adult with an advanced solid tumor such as melanoma, head and neck, liver or kidney cancer.

V gene TRBV30 combines with J gene TRBJ2-1; TRBD1 matches at 8 bases. The trim removed 5 bases at V and 11 bases at J, leaving 11 bases unmatched. Germline V gives CDR1 GTSNPN, CDR2 SVGIG (reference sequence). The CDR3 spans 13 residues. This chain's CDR3 is CAWWGTGDRKQFF. The CDR3 coding sequence is TGTGCCTGGTGGGGGACAGGAGATCGTAAGCAGTTCTTC.

This chain uses TRBV4-3 with TRBJ2-3; D might be TRBD1 (8 bases). The V end was cut by 0 bases, the J end by 2 bases, with 15 bases between. The CDR3 totals 17 residues. Looked up from germline, CDR1 is LGHNA and CDR2 is YSLEER. For the CDR3, the DNA is TGCGCCAGCAGCCAAGATCAGGGGGCGGGGGTCACAGATACGCAGTATTTT. This codes for CASSQDQGAGVTDTQYF.

V usage is TRBV19 and J usage is TRBJ2-7; 12 nucleotides line up with TRBD1. Unmatched junction bases numbered 17, after V lost 9 bases and J lost 5 bases. Germline values: CDR1 LNHDA, CDR2 SQIVND (reference sequence). The CDR3 has 17 residues. The DNA of the CDR3 is TGTGCCAGCAAGGAAGGGACGGGACAGGGGGCGCGCAACGAGCAGTACTTC. It codes for CASKEGTGQGARNEQYF.

The DNA of the CDR3 is TGTGCCAGCAGCTTGGGAGGGGAGCCCCCCAGACAGCCCCAGCATTTT. Protein product: CASSLGGEPPRQPQHF. This sequence joins TRBV5-4 and TRBJ1-5, with D possibly TRBD1 on 5 matching bases. CDR3 length equals 16 residues. Germline V gene data show CDR1 as SGHNT and CDR2 as YYREEE (reference sequence). Trimming shortened V by 0 bases and J by 7 bases, and 17 bases separated the two germline ends.

This rearrangement joins TRBV18 to TRBJ2-5; D is unresolved. The CDR3 extends over 11 amino acids. From germline, CDR1 is KGHSH and CDR2 LQKENI. The V end lost 5 bases, the J end lost 2 bases, and 3 bases lay between the germline ends. CDR3 nucleotides: TGTGCCAGCTCATCACAAGAGACCCAGTACTTC. Protein product: CASSSQETQYF.

This sequence joins TRBV10-3 and TRBJ1-4, with 7 nucleotides matching TRBD1. This CDR3 comprises 14 residues. V lost 5 bases, J lost 8 bases, and 8 bases stayed unmatched. Germline-derived CDR1 and CDR2 are ENHRY and SYGVKD. The DNA for the CDR3 is TGTGCCATCAGTAGGGGGCAGGATGACGAAAAACTGTTTTTT. Translated, it gives CAISRGQDDEKLFF.

The V gene is TRBV7-8, the J gene TRBJ2-1; the match to TRBD1 covers 7 bases. Germline assignment: CDR1 SGHVS and CDR2 FQNEAQ. J lost 7 bases, V lost 1 base, and 13 bases had no gene match. This CDR3 region has 17 residues. Here the CDR3 DNA reads TGTGCCAGCAGCTTAGGGGGACAGCCCATTGGTGTGAATGAGCAGTTCTTC. Amino acid sequence: CASSLGGQPIGVNEQFF.

The chain employs TRBV9 and TRBJ2-1; TRBD2 aligns across 8 bases. The germline V gene encodes CDR1 SGDLS and CDR2 YYNGEE. V lost 1 base and J lost 5; bases outside the gene matches: 5. The CDR3 contains 15 residues. The CDR3 loop is CASSVTLAAHNEQFF. The CDR3 coding sequence is TGTGCCAGCAGCGTAACACTAGCGGCTCACAATGAGCAGTTCTTC.